These 10 T cell receptor beta chains share one sample of origin, sequenced in a study of CD39 and CD103 CD8 tumor-infiltrating T cells. The repertoire was sequenced with immunoSEQ multiplex PCR; TCRdb's copy has only in-frame clones and lacks some. In the table there are under 20,000 clones, over 80% of which are singletons. Sequenced material: CD8+ T cells sorted from blood. Subset in this sample: total memory CD8 T cells (CD45RA-CCR7+/-) from blood or uninvolved lymph node. These receptors came from a human donor with head and neck squamous cell carcinoma.

This clone was recorded once. V is TRBV7-9 and J is TRBJ1-5; D is undetermined. In germline, CDR1 is SEHNR, CDR2 FQNEAQ (reference sequence). V was pared by 2 bases and J by 3 bases, with 8 bases between. CDR3 length: 14 residues. Here the CDR3 reads CASSLSQSNQPQHF. Here the CDR3 DNA reads TGTGCCAGCAGCTTATCCCAGTCCAATCAGCCCCAGCATTTT.

This chain uses TRBV11-2 with TRBJ1-1; 12 bases are a match to TRBD1. CDR3 length equals 17 residues. Germline CDR1 is SGHAT and CDR2 is FQNNGV. J lost 0 bases, V lost 1 base, and 3 bases had no gene match. In DNA form, the CDR3 reads TGTGCCAGCAGCTTAGCGGGACAGGGGGCGATGAACACTGAAGCTTTCTTT. Encoded protein: CASSLAGQGAMNTEAFF.

The chain combines TRBV30 with TRBJ1-1; D gene uncertain. Germline V gene lookup returns CDR1 GTSNPN and CDR2 SVGIG (reference sequence). Trimming shortened V by 0 bases and J by 1 base, and 6 bases separated the two germline ends. The CDR3 has 13 residues. CDR3 region: CAWSVQSNTEAFF. CDR3 in DNA: TGTGCCTGGAGTGTACAGTCGAACACTGAAGCTTTCTTT.

The chain carries TRBV5-4 and TRBJ1-6, with 7 nucleotides matching TRBD1. The CDR3 loop spans 14 amino acids. V dropped 5 bases and J dropped 8; count of bases not matched to a gene: 7. Per germline, CDR1 SGHNT and CDR2 YYREEE (reference sequence). The CDR3 loop reads CASSYDRVYSPLHF. The DNA for the CDR3 is TGTGCCAGCAGTTACGACAGGGTATATTCACCCCTCCACTTT.

This rearrangement joins TRBV7-9 to TRBJ2-7; D is ambiguous. Germline values: CDR1 SEHNR, CDR2 FQNEAQ (reference sequence). This CDR3 is 13 amino acids long. V lost 4 bases, J lost 0 bases, and 7 bases lay in between. The CDR3 protein is CASSSGISYEQYF. The CDR3 nucleotides are TGTGCCAGCAGCTCGGGCATCTCCTACGAGCAGTACTTC.

The J gene is TRBJ2-6, the V gene TRBV6-1, with 9 bases identical to TRBD1. V lost 8 bases to trimming and J lost 0 bases; unmatched junction nucleotides: 2. Germline assignment: CDR1 MNHNS and CDR2 SASEGT. The CDR3 covers 15 residues. The CDR3 here is CASETGGSGANVLTF. The CDR3 DNA follows: TGTGCCAGCGAGACAGGGGGCTCTGGGGCCAACGTCCTGACTTTC.

This chain links TRBV2 with TRBJ2-1, with D perhaps matching TRBD2 (7 bases). The germline V gene encodes CDR1 SNHLY and CDR2 FYNNEI. The V and J ends lost 0 bases and 3 bases respectively, with 9 bases between them. The CDR3 covers 15 residues. The CDR3 bases are TGTGCCAGCAGTGAAGCGGGGGGGCACTACAATGAGCAGTTCTTC. Its translation: CASSEAGGHYNEQFF.

The chain carries TRBV15 and TRBJ1-3; D gene ambiguous. Trimming left V 0 bases short and J 4 bases short, with 10 bases between. Looked up from germline, CDR1 is LNHNV and CDR2 is YYDKDF (reference sequence). CDR3 length: 15 amino acids. The CDR3 sequence: CATSRDLGEGNTIYF. CDR3 DNA sequence: TGTGCCACCAGCAGAGATTTGGGTGAAGGAAACACCATATATTTT.

The chain links TRBV30 to TRBJ2-7; TRBD1 aligns across 9 bases. The J segment lost 1 base and the V segment lost 3 bases, leaving 1 base of the junction unmatched. The CDR3 spans 13 residues. Germline lookup yields CDR1 GTSNPN and CDR2 SVGIG (reference sequence). CDR3 in amino acids: CAWRGTGSYEQYF. For the CDR3, the DNA is TGTGCCTGGAGAGGGACAGGGTCCTACGAGCAGTACTTC.

V gene TRBV7-9 combines with J gene TRBJ1-1; D is ambiguous. CDR3 length: 12 residues. CDR1 and CDR2 from the germline V gene are SEHNR and FQNEAQ (reference sequence). Trimming took off 2 bases at V and 3 bases at J, with 4 bases between the two ends. The CDR3 sequence: CASSLWDTEAFF. The CDR3, as DNA: TGTGCCAGCAGCTTATGGGACACTGAAGCTTTCTTT.